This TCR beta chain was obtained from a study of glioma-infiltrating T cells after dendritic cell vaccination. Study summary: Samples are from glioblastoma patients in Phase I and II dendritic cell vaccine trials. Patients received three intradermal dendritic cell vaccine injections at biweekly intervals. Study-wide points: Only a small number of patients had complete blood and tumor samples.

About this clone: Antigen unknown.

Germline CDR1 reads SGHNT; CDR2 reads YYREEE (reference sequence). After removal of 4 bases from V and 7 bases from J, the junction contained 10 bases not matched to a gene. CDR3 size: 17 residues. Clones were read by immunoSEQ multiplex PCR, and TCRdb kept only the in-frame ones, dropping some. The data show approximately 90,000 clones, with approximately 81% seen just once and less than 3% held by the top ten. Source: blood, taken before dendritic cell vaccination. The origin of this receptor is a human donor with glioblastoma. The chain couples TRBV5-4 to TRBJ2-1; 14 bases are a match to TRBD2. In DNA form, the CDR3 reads TGTGCCAGCAGCCTCCCGGGACTAGCGGGAGCTAGGAATGAGCAGTTCTTC. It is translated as CASSLPGLAGARNEQFF. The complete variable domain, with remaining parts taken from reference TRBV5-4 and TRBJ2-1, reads ETGVTQSPTHLIKTRGQQVTLRCSSQSGHNTVSWYQQALGQGPQFIFQYYREEENGRGNFPPRFSGLQFPNYSSELNVNALELDDSALYLCASSLPGLAGARNEQFFGPGTRLTVL.